A single sample gave rise to the 5 T cell receptor beta chains below, sequenced in a study of CD8 T cells in ankylosing spondylitis (dated by TCRdb to the late 2010s). The library was obtained by 5' RACE. Sequencing relied on an Illumina HiSeq 2500. Using fastp at Q25 and MiXCR, TCRdb reprocessed the public reads and kept productive beta chains. Records with the same CDR3 protein are collapsed into one entry carrying the most frequent genes and DNA. The sample profile shows 50,000 to 70,000 distinct CDR3 sequences; around 6.5% of them were found once. The ten most abundant clones make up approximately 4.5% of the sample. Source material: synovial fluid, either unsorted or a sorted T cell fraction (not recorded which). The receptors come from a male donor with ankylosing spondylitis.

This clonotype rates as medium-sized (0.01 to 0.1%). The chain joins TRBV5-1 to TRBJ2-1; D unresolved. Trimming pared 3 bases from V and 7 bases from J, leaving 11 bases between. Germline-derived CDR1 and CDR2 are SGHRS and YFSETQ. This CDR3 has 13 residues. Written as DNA, the CDR3 is TGCGCCAGCAGCTCCGGTGGGGTGAATGAGCAGTTCTTC. This translates into CASSSGGVNEQFF.

This chain links TRBV7-2 with TRBJ1-5, with D possibly matching TRBD1 (6 bases). Germline V gene data show CDR1 as SGHTA and CDR2 as FQGNSA. Between the trimmed V and J ends, which lost 5 bases and 0 bases, there was a span of 17 bases. CDR3 length equals 17 residues. CDR3 DNA sequence: TGTGCCAGCAGCCTATTCGGGGGGCCATATAGCAATCAGCCCCAGCATTTT. It encodes CASSLFGGPYSNQPQHF.

This clonotype was counted many times. The chain links TRBV7-9 to TRBJ1-2; unclear D gene. This CDR3 contains 12 residues. CDR1 SEHNR and CDR2 FQNEAQ come from the germline V gene (reference sequence). Trimming took 1 base from V and 8 from J, leaving 8 bases between them. This CDR3 reads CASSLGTAGYTF. For the CDR3, the DNA is TGTGCCAGCAGCTTAGGGACCGCCGGCTACACCTTC.

This clonotype was recorded at least ten times. The J gene is TRBJ2-3, the V gene TRBV6-5, with D unresolved. Trimming took 2 bases from V and 6 from J, leaving 9 bases between them. From germline, CDR1 is MNHEY and CDR2 SVGAGI. This CDR3 has 13 amino acids. The CDR3 loop reads CASSYRSSDTQYF. The CDR3, as DNA: TGTGCCAGCAGTTACCGATCGTCGGATACGCAGTATTTT.

This clonotype was seen at least ten times. A read error may account for a junction end that differs from germline. The J gene is TRBJ2-2, the V gene TRBV29-1; D call uncertain. The CDR3 loop spans 12 amino acids. Germline loops: CDR1 SQVTM, CDR2 ANQGSEA. CDR3 bases: TGCAGCGTTCAAGAGACGGCCGGGGAGCTGTTTTTT. It codes for CSVQETAGELFF.